The rows below give T cell receptor beta chains drawn from one sample of a study of early T cells in non-severe SARS-CoV-2 infection. TCRdb processed the 5' RACE reads anew with MiXCR; each CDR3 protein has one entry. The data show roughly 38,000 distinct CDR3 sequences, around 5.1% seen once. Source: whole blood, taken at baseline. The receptor set was obtained from an adult who was a healthcare worker with PCR-confirmed SARS-CoV-2 infection or an uninfected control (not recorded which). CDR3s leave out the opening cysteine and the closing phenylalanine or tryptophan. The order of the fields is V gene, J gene, CDR3 protein.

>TRBV29-1|TRBJ1-1
STKGTGVEAF
>TRBV5-1|TRBJ2-3
ASKGSGTDTQY
>TRBV20-1|TRBJ2-7
SARDPGQGALVGVRVPYEQY
>TRBV7-2|TRBJ2-7
ASSLGSGVYYEQY
>TRBV6-2/TRBV6-3|TRBJ2-7
ATGRRSEQY
>TRBV20-1|TRBJ2-7
SASGTGTSGTYEQY
>TRBV11-2|TRBJ1-5
ASSLSGTQPQH
>TRBV7-8|TRBJ2-7
ASSLGRGRSYEQY
>TRBV6-5|TRBJ2-7
ASSWDRASYELY
>TRBV7-2|TRBJ1-4
ASSLVYNEKLF
>TRBV20-1|TRBJ2-4
SAWGSGENIQY
>TRBV25-1|TRBJ1-2
ASSARTSPEGYGYT
>TRBV3-1|TRBJ2-1
ASSQDRASGRLNEQF
>TRBV18|TRBJ2-7
ASSPGLAGPLEQY
>TRBV4-3|TRBJ1-1
ASSQASGGGTEAF
>TRBV30|TRBJ2-4
AWSGTSGRGNIQY
>TRBV30|TRBJ2-3
AWSVGLATDTQY
>TRBV10-2|TRBJ1-2
ASSESAKGPMGGYT
>TRBV2|TRBJ2-2
ASSPASGSTGELF
>TRBV15|TRBJ1-5
ATSSLNQPQH
>TRBV6-6|TRBJ2-7
ASSYGQGYSYEQY
>TRBV15|TRBJ2-5
ATSRESAGVETQY
>TRBV29-1|TRBJ2-5
SVERRETQY
>TRBV19|TRBJ1-2
ASSIEGLGYT
>TRBV24-1|TRBJ2-7
ATTEWGALHEQY
>TRBV6-5|TRBJ1-6
ASSYSGRTGGSPLH
>TRBV4-1|TRBJ2-1
ASSQEGRTVGDEQF
>TRBV9|TRBJ2-3
ASSPSLAGADTQY
>TRBV7-9|TRBJ2-5
ASSREETQY
>TRBV2|TRBJ2-7
ASSGPDKPYEQY
>TRBV2|TRBJ2-3
ASSVRGTTDTQY
>TRBV30|TRBJ1-1
AWSVRGRNTEAF
>TRBV12-3/TRBV12-4|TRBJ2-1
ASSFPGLYANEQF
>TRBV29-1|TRBJ1-6
SVEDLPGSPLH
>TRBV5-4|TRBJ1-1
ASSSQDRGLAEAF
>TRBV29-1|TRBJ2-5
SVGTGPTIQETQY
>TRBV4-1|TRBJ1-1
ASSPFDPGNTEAF
>TRBV10-3|TRBJ1-2
AISDPQSYT
>TRBV6-5|TRBJ2-2
ASSPRGSHTGELF
>TRBV20-1|TRBJ2-4
SARDMTGNLNIQY
>TRBV29-1|TRBJ2-7
SVGPDISGRALYLYEQY
>TRBV5-6|TRBJ1-1
ASSSQLQGRNEAF
>TRBV3-1|TRBJ2-7
ASSQPWTGGVEQY
>TRBV3-1|TRBJ2-5
ASSPPVRETQY
>TRBV5-6|TRBJ2-5
ASSYLIGKTQY
>TRBV15|TRBJ2-4
ATSRDHLAGDSIQY
>TRBV6-5|TRBJ2-1
ASSGGGGYNEQF
>TRBV11-2|TRBJ2-7
ASSQGGYEQY
>TRBV12-3/TRBV12-4|TRBJ1-5
ASSDPGRGNQPQH
>TRBV28|TRBJ1-2
ASSSASTGSYGYT
>TRBV7-2|TRBJ2-7
ASSFAQSYEQY
>TRBV6-2/TRBV6-3|TRBJ1-2
ASSYEGQGRRGYT